Listed below are T cell receptor beta chains from one sample, sequenced in a study of cytomegalovirus exposure and HLA in healthy donors. Data came from immunoSEQ multiplex PCR; TCRdb stores just in-frame clones and leaves some out. The sample holds about 160,000 clones, about four fifths seen once. Sequencing was done on a sample of PBMCs. Source of these receptors: a woman between 50 and 59 years old in good health and CMV-seropositive. Both conserved end residues are part of each CDR3. A D gene is named only where the DNA matches it firmly. Size tells how often a clone was seen (once, few, many) or the class of an expanded clone, and some rows leave it out.

>TRBJ1-2|.|TRBV28|.
TGTGCCAGCAGGCCCGCGGCCTATGGCTACACCTTC
CASRPAAYGYTF
>TRBJ1-4|.|TRBV5-1|.
TGCGCCAGCAGCAGATATAGAGGGCGGGAGAATGAAAAACTGTTTTTT
CASSRYRGRENEKLFF
>TRBJ2-7|.|TRBV27|.
TGTGCCAGCAGTTTGACCAGGGGACGAGAGCAGTACTTC
CASSLTRGREQYF
>TRBJ2-3|.|TRBV9|TRBD2
TGTGCCAGCAGCGTCCAAGCGGGAGTCGCAGATACGCAGTATTTT
CASSVQAGVADTQYF
>TRBJ2-7|.|TRBV19|.
TGTGCCAGTACTACGATCCCCGGAGGGGAGCAGTACTTC
CASTTIPGGEQYF
>TRBJ2-5|.|TRBV28|TRBD1
TGTGCCAGCGGACCAGACAGGGGGCGAGGAAAGCCCCGCCAAGAGACCCAGTACTTC
CASGPDRGRGKPRQETQYF
>TRBJ1-2|.|TRBV7-8|TRBD1
TGTGCCAGCAGCTTAGGGACAGGGGGCTTCCACTATGGCTACACCTTC
CASSLGTGGFHYGYTF
>TRBJ2-7|.|TRBV5-4|.
TGTGCCAGCAGCTTGTCAGGTTACGAGCAGTACTTC
CASSLSGYEQYF
>TRBJ1-5|.|TRBV28|.
TGTGCCAGCACCAGGTTGAGGCGGGGCGCAAGCAATCAGCCCCAGCATTTT
CASTRLRRGASNQPQHF
>TRBJ1-2|once|TRBV4-3|TRBD1
TGCGCCAGCAGCCAGGGGAGACAGGGCAACTATGGCTACACCTTC
CASSQGRQGNYGYTF
>TRBJ2-3|.|TRBV4-3|.
TGCGCCAGCAGCCAACGACTTACGAGCACAGATACGCAGTATTTT
CASSQRLTSTDTQYF
>TRBJ1-2|.|TRBV27|.
TGTGCCAGCAGCCCCGTGGGGGTGGGGGCAGTTGGCTACACCTTC
CASSPVGVGAVGYTF
>TRBJ2-3|.|TRBV9|.
TGTGCCAGCAGCGTATCAGAACCTCAGGTGGGCACAGATACGCAGTATTTT
CASSVSEPQVGTDTQYF
>TRBJ1-2|few|TRBV6-1|TRBD1
TGTGCCAGCAGTGTGGGACAGGGCCTAAACTATGGCTACACCTTC
CASSVGQGLNYGYTF
>TRBJ2-3|.|TRBV9|.
TGTGCCAGCAGCGCAGACACAGATACGCAGTATTTT
CASSADTDTQYF
>TRBJ2-7|few|TRBV6-4|.
TGTGCCAGCTCCCGGGACTCGGGCTACGAGCAGTACTTC
CASSRDSGYEQYF
>TRBJ1-6|.|TRBV30|TRBD1
TGTGCGTGGGGTGGACAGGGCCTTTCACCCCTCCACTTT
CAWGGQGLSPLHF
>TRBJ2-2|.|TRBV7-3|.
TGTGCCAGCAGCCAGGAAGGGGGCGGGGAGCTGTTTTTT
CASSQEGGGELFF
>TRBJ2-4|.|TRBV6-6|TRBD2
TGTGCCAGCAGTTCTCAGGGGACTAGCAAAAACATTCAGTACTTC
CASSSQGTSKNIQYF
>TRBJ2-7|.|TRBV7-2|.
TGTGCCAGCAGCTCCGGGGGGCCCGAGCAGTACTTC
CASSSGGPEQYF
>TRBJ1-6|.|TRBV9|TRBD1
TGTGCCAGCAGCGGGGGGACGGGACAGGGGAATTCACCCCTCCACTTT
CASSGGTGQGNSPLHF
>TRBJ2-2|.|TRBV5-4|TRBD1
TGTGCCAGCAGCTTGGGTGGGACAGGCGACACCGGGGAGCTGTTTTTT
CASSLGGTGDTGELFF
>TRBJ1-2|.|TRBV29-1|.
TGCAGCGTTGAAGGGTTAGACGGGGGGCATCACTATGGCTACACCTTC
CSVEGLDGGHHYGYTF
>TRBJ1-2|.|TRBV29-1|.
TGCAGCGCCCGTGGGGGGGCATACTATGGCTACACCTTC
CSARGGAYYGYTF
>TRBJ1-4|.|TRBV30|.
TGTGCCTGCGACCAGGCGGGGAATGAAAAACTGTTTTTT
CACDQAGNEKLFF
>TRBJ2-3|once|TRBV5-4|.
TGTGCCAGCAGCTGGACAGAGCCACCACGGCTAACTCCCGGCGAGGATACGCAGTATTTT
CASSWTEPPRLTPGEDTQYF
>TRBJ2-5|.|TRBV2|TRBD1
TGTGCCAGCAAAGGACAGGGTGAAGGGACCCAGTACTTC
CASKGQGEGTQYF
>TRBJ2-3|.|TRBV9|TRBD1
TGTGCCAGCAGCCCTGACAGGGGGCCCCCCACAGATACGCAGTATTTT
CASSPDRGPPTDTQYF
>TRBJ2-2|few|TRBV6-1|TRBD2
TGTGCCAGCCTGAAAACTAGCGGGACGACCGGGGAGCTGTTTTTT
CASLKTSGTTGELFF
>TRBJ2-5|.|TRBV11-1|.
TGTGCCAGCAGCCCCGCCCGTTTGAGGGTACAAGAGACCCAGTACTTC
CASSPARLRVQETQYF
>TRBJ1-3|few|TRBV28|TRBD1
TGTGCCAGTAGAGTAATGGGACAGGGGGTTCGGTACTCTGGAAACACCATATATTTT
CASRVMGQGVRYSGNTIYF
>TRBJ2-7|.|TRBV9|TRBD2
TGTGCCAGCAGCTACGGGACTAGCGGGCCGTACGAGCAGTACTTC
CASSYGTSGPYEQYF
>TRBJ1-2|.|TRBV4-3|.
TGCGCCAGCAGCCAAGATCTCGGAGTGGGCTACACCTTC
CASSQDLGVGYTF
>TRBJ2-7|.|TRBV25-1|TRBD1
TGTGCCAGCAGTGTTTCGGCAGGGGGTAACGAGCAGTACTTC
CASSVSAGGNEQYF
>TRBJ1-1|.|TRBV5-1|TRBD1
TGCGCCAGCAGCTTTAGGACAGGGGAAACTGAAGCTTTCTTT
CASSFRTGETEAFF
>TRBJ2-5|.|TRBV28|TRBD1
TGTGCCAGCAGTCTGACAGGGCAGACCCAGTACTTC
CASSLTGQTQYF